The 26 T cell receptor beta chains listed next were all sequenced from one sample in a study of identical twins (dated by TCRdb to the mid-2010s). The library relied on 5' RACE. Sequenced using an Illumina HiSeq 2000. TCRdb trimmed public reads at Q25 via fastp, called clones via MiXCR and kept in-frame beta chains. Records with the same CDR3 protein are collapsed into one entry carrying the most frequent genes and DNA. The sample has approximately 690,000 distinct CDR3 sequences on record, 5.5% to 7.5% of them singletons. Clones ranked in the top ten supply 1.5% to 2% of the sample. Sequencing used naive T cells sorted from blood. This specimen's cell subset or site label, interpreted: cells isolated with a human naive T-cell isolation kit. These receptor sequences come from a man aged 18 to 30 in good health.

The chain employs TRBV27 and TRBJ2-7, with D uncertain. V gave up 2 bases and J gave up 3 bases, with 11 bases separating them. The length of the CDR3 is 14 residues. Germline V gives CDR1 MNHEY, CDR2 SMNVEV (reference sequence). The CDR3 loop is CASSLLGSLYEQYF. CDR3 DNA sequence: TGTGCCAGCAGTTTACTAGGAAGCCTCTACGAGCAGTACTTC.

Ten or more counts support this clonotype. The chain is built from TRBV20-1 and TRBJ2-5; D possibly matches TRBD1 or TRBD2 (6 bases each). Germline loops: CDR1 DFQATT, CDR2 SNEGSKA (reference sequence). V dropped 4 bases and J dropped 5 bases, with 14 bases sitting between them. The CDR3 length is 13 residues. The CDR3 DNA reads TGCAGTGCTATAGTACGGGGGCGGGAGACCCAGTACTTC. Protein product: CSAIVRGRETQYF.

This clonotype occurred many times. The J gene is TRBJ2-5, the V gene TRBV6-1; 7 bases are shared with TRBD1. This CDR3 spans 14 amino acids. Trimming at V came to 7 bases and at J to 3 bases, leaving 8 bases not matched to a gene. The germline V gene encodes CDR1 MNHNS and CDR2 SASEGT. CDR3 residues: CASNPGQLKETQYF. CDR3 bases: TGTGCCAGCAATCCGGGACAGCTGAAAGAGACCCAGTACTTC.

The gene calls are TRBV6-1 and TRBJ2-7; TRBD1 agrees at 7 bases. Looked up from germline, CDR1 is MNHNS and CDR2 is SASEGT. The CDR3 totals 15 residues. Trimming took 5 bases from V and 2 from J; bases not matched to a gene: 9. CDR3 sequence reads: CASSQTTGLPYEQYF. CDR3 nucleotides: TGTGCCAGCAGTCAAACGACAGGGCTCCCCTACGAGCAGTACTTC.

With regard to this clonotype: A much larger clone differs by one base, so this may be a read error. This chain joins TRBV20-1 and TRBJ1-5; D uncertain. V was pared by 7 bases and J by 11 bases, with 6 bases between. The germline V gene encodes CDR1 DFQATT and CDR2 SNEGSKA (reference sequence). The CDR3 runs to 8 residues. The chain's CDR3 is CSVWTQHF. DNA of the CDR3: TGCAGTGTGTGGACCCAGCATTTT.

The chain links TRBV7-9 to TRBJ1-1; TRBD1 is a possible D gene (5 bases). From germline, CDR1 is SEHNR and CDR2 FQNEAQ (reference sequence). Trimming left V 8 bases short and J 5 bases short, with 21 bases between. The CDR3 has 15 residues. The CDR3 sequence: CASYRAGRVGTEAFF. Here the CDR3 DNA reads TGTGCCAGCTATCGCGCAGGCAGGGTGGGGACTGAAGCTTTCTTT.

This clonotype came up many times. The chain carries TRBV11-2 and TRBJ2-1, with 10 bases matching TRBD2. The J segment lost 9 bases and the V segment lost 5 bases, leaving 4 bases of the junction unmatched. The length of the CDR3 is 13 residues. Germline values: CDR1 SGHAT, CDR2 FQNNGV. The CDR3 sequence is CASSKREGSEQFF. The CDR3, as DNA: TGTGCCAGCAGCAAGCGGGAGGGTAGTGAGCAGTTCTTC.

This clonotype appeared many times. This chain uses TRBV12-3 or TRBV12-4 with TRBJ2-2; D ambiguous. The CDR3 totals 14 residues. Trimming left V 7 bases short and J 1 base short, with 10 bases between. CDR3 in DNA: TGTGCCAGCATCGATTACTTGAACACCGGGGAGCTGTTTTTT. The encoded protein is CASIDYLNTGELFF.

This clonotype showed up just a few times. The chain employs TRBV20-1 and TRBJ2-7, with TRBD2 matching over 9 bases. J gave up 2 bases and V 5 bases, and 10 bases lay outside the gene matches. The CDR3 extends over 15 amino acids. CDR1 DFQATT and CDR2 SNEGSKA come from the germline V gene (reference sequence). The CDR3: CSAGPLAGTAYEQYF. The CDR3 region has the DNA TGCAGTGCTGGCCCCCTAGCGGGGACCGCCTACGAGCAGTACTTC.

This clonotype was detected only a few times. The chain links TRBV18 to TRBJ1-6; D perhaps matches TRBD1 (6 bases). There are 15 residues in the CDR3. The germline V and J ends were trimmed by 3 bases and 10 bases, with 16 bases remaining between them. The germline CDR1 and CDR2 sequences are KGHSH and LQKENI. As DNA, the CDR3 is TGTGCCAGCTCACCTATACAGGGACGGTCCTCACCCCTCCACTTT. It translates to CASSPIQGRSSPLHF.

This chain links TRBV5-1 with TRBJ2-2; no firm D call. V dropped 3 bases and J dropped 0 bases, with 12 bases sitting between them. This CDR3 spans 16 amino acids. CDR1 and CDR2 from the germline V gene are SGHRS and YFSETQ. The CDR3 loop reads CASSYLQLSNTGELFF. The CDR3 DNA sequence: TGCGCCAGCAGCTACCTACAGTTATCGAACACCGGGGAGCTGTTTTTT. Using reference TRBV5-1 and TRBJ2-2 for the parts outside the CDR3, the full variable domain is KAGVTQTPRYLIKTRGQQVTLSCSPISGHRSVSWYQQTPGQGLQFLFEYFSETQRNKGNFPGRFSGRQFSNSRSEMNVSTLELGDSALYLCASSYLQLSNTGELFFGEGSRLTVL.

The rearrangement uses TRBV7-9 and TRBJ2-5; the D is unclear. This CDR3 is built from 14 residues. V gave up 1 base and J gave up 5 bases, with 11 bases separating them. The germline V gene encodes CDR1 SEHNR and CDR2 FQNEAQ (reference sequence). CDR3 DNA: TGTGCCAGCAGCTTAGAAAATACTTGGGAGACCCAGTACTTC. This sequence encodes CASSLENTWETQYF.

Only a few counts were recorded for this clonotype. CDR3 amino acids: CASGTGATGELFF. The CDR3, as DNA: TGTGCCTCCGGGACAGGGGCCACCGGGGAGCTGTTTTTT. The chain is built from TRBV30 and TRBJ2-2; TRBD1 agrees at 10 bases. J gave up 4 bases and V 7 bases, and 3 bases lay outside the gene matches. Germline CDR1 and CDR2: GTSNPN and SVGIG (reference sequence). CDR3 size: 13 residues.

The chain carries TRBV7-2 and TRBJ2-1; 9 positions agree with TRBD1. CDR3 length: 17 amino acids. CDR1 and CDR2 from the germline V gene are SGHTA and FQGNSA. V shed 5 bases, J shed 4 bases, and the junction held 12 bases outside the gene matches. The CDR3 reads CASSILLTGGRYNEQFF. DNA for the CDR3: TGTGCCAGCAGCATTCTACTCACAGGGGGCCGTTACAATGAGCAGTTCTTC. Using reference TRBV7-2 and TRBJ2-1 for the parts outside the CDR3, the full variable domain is GAGVSQSPSNKVTEKGKDVELRCDPISGHTALYWYRQSLGQGLEFLIYFQGNSAPDKSGLPSDRFSAERTGGSVSTLTIQRTQQEDSAVYLCASSILLTGGRYNEQFFGPGTRLTVL.

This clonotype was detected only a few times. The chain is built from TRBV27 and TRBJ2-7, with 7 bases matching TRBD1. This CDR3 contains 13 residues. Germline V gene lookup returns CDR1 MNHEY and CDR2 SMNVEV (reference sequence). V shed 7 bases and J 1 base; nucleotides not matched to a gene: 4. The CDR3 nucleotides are TGTGCCAGCAAAGGGACAGAGTCCTACGAGCAGTACTTC. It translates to CASKGTESYEQYF.

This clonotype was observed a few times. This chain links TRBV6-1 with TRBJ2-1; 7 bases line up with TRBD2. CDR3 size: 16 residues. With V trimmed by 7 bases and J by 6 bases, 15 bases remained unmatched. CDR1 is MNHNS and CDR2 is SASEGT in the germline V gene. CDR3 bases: TGTGCCAGCATCAAGACGGAAGCGGGGTTCGCCAATGAGCAGTTCTTC. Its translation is CASIKTEAGFANEQFF.

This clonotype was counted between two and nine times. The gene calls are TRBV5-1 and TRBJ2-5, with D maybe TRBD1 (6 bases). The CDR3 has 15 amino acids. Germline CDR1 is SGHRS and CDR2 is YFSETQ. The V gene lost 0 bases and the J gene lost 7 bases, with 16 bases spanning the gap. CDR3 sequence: CASSLADRQFRTQYF. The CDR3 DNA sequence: TGCGCCAGCAGCTTGGCCGACAGGCAGTTCCGGACCCAGTACTTC.

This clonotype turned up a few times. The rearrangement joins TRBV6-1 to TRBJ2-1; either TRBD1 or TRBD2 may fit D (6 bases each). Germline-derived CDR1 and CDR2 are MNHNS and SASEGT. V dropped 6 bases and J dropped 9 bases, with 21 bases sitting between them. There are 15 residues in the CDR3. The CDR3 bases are TGTGCCAGCAGCTTGGGGGGCCCAGGGGCGAGTGAGCAGTTCTTC. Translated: CASSLGGPGASEQFF.

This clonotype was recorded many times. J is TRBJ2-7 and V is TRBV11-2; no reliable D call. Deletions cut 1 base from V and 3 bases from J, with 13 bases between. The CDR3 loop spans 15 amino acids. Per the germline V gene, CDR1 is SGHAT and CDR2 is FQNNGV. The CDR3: CASSLGSGRSYEQYF. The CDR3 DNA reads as TGTGCCAGCAGCTTAGGTTCTGGCAGGAGCTACGAGCAGTACTTC.

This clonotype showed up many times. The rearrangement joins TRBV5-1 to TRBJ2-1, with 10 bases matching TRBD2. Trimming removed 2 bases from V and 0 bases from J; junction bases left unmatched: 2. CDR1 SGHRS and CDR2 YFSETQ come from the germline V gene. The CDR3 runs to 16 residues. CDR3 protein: CASSLAGGVSYNEQFF. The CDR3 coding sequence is TGCGCCAGCAGCTTAGCGGGAGGGGTCTCCTACAATGAGCAGTTCTTC.

The CDR3 spells CASSRQGTPLSEQFF. The CDR3 DNA reads as TGTGCCAGCAGCAGACAGGGGACCCCCCTATCCGAGCAGTTCTTC. This chain uses TRBV7-9 with TRBJ2-1, with 8 bases matching TRBD1. Germline lookup yields CDR1 SEHNR and CDR2 FQNEAQ (reference sequence). The CDR3 is made up of 15 amino acids. J was trimmed by 10 bases and V by 5 bases; bases with no gene match: 13.

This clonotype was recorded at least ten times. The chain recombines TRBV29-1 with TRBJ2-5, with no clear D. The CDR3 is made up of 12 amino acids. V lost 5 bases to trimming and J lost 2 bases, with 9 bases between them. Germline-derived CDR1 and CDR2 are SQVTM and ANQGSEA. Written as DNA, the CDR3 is TGCAGCGTTTTTGCGACTCAAGAGACCCAGTACTTC. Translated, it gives CSVFATQETQYF.

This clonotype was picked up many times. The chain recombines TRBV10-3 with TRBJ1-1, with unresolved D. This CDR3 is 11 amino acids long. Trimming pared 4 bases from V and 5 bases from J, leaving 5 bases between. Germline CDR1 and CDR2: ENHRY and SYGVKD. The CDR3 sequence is CAISGGTEAFF. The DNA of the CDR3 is TGTGCCATCAGTGGGGGTACTGAAGCTTTCTTT.

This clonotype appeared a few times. The DNA for the CDR3 is TGTGCCATCAGTGAGACAGGGGGTGTCACTGAAGCTTTCTTT. This translates into CAISETGGVTEAFF. The chain combines TRBV10-3 with TRBJ1-1, with 8 nucleotides matching TRBD1. CDR1 and CDR2 from the germline V gene are ENHRY and SYGVKD. The ends lost 2 bases at V and 4 bases at J; junction bases unmatched: 3. The CDR3 covers 14 residues.

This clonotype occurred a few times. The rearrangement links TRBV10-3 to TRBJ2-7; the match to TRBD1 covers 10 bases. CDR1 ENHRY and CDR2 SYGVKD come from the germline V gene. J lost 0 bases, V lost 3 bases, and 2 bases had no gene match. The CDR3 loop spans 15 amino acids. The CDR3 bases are TGTGCCATCAGTGAAGGGGACAGGGGCTCCTACGAGCAGTACTTC. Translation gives CAISEGDRGSYEQYF.

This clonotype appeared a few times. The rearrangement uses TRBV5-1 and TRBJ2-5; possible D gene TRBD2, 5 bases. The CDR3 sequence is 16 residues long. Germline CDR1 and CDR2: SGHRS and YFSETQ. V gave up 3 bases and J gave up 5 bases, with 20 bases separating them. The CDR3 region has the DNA TGCGCCAGCAGCTCGGGAACTTCCAGCAGCCGGGAGACCCAGTACTTC. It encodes CASSSGTSSSRETQYF.